A selection of T cell receptor beta chains follows, all from one sample in a study of post-analysis software for immune sequencing data. MiXCR, applied by TCRdb to the PCR reads, yields one record per CDR3 protein. The sample includes under 900,000 distinct CDR3 sequences, under 70% of them seen just once. Material: blood. The receptors here all came from a girl aged 10 to 17 with multiple sclerosis. The CDR3 runs from the conserved cysteine through the conserved F or W. D genes are given only for firm matches. Not all rows give a size; the values are once, few, many and, for expanded clones, a class.

J gene: TRBJ2-7
V gene: TRBV12-3/TRBV12-4
D gene: NA
clone size: NA
CDR3 length: 14
CDR3 protein: CASSFVAGAYEQYF
CDR3 DNA: TGTGCCAGCAGTTTTGTCGCAGGGGCCTACGAGCAGTACTTC

J gene: TRBJ2-5
V gene: TRBV7-2
D gene: NA
clone size: NA
CDR3 length: 15
CDR3 protein: CASSLAPAQGEYGYF
CDR3 DNA: TGTGCCAGCAGCTTAGCCCCCGCCCAAGGGGAGTATGGGTACTTC

J gene: TRBJ2-5
V gene: TRBV7-2
D gene: NA
clone size: once
CDR3 length: 16
CDR3 protein: CASSSPGDQYQETQYF
CDR3 DNA: TGTGCCAGCAGCTCCCCCGGGGACCAGTACCAAGAGACCCAGTACTTC

J gene: TRBJ2-1
V gene: TRBV25-1
D gene: NA
clone size: NA
CDR3 length: 13
CDR3 protein: CASSEFNNNEQFF
CDR3 DNA: TGTGCCAGCAGTGAATTTAATAACAATGAGCAGTTCTTC

J gene: TRBJ1-4
V gene: TRBV25-1
D gene: NA
clone size: NA
CDR3 length: 14
CDR3 protein: CASTQGATNEKLFF
CDR3 DNA: TGTGCCAGCACGCAGGGCGCAACTAATGAAAAACTGTTTTTT

J gene: TRBJ1-2
V gene: TRBV15
D gene: TRBD1
clone size: NA
CDR3 length: 17
CDR3 protein: CATSRDPSNTGAYGYTF
CDR3 DNA: TGTGCCACCAGCAGAGATCCCTCAAACACAGGGGCCTATGGCTACACCTTC

J gene: TRBJ1-2
V gene: TRBV7-9
D gene: NA
clone size: NA
CDR3 length: 16
CDR3 protein: CASSLAGRGRLTGYTF
CDR3 DNA: TGTGCCAGCAGCTTAGCGGGCCGGGGGCGCCTTACTGGCTACACCTTC

J gene: TRBJ2-5
V gene: TRBV20-1
D gene: NA
clone size: once
CDR3 length: 15
CDR3 protein: CSALAPNPYQETQYF
CDR3 DNA: TGCAGTGCTCTAGCGCCCAACCCGTACCAAGAGACCCAGTACTTC

J gene: TRBJ2-5
V gene: TRBV29-1
D gene: NA
clone size: NA
CDR3 length: 15
CDR3 protein: CSVLFDLEYYNEQYF
CDR3 DNA: TGCAGCGTCCTTTTTGACTTGGAGTACTACAATGAGCAGTACTTC

J gene: TRBJ2-5
V gene: TRBV7-2
D gene: TRBD2
clone size: NA
CDR3 length: 16
CDR3 protein: CASSLARRTRPETQYF
CDR3 DNA: TGTGCCAGCAGCTTAGCGAGGCGGACTAGACCTGAGACCCAGTACTTC

J gene: TRBJ1-2
V gene: TRBV6-2/TRBV6-3
D gene: TRBD1
clone size: NA
CDR3 length: 16
CDR3 protein: CASSYRGTERRFGYTF
CDR3 DNA: TGTGCCAGCAGTTACCGTGGGACAGAAAGACGCTTTGGCTACACCTTC

J gene: TRBJ2-5
V gene: TRBV29-1
D gene: NA
clone size: NA
CDR3 length: 12
CDR3 protein: CSATEVGETQYF
CDR3 DNA: TGCAGCGCAACAGAGGTGGGAGAGACCCAGTACTTC

J gene: TRBJ2-7
V gene: TRBV15
D gene: TRBD1
clone size: NA
CDR3 length: 14
CDR3 protein: CATSRGTGNYEQYF
CDR3 DNA: TGTGCCACCAGCAGAGGGACAGGGAACTACGAGCAGTACTTC

J gene: TRBJ2-1
V gene: TRBV20-1
D gene: NA
clone size: few
CDR3 length: 12
CDR3 protein: CSASGGIGEQFF
CDR3 DNA: TGCAGTGCTAGCGGGGGTATTGGGGAGCAGTTCTTC

J gene: TRBJ2-5
V gene: TRBV11-2
D gene: TRBD2
clone size: NA
CDR3 length: 16
CDR3 protein: CASSPTRTSGVETQYF
CDR3 DNA: TGTGCCAGCAGCCCAACGCGCACTAGCGGGGTGGAGACCCAGTACTTC

J gene: TRBJ1-5
V gene: TRBV5-1
D gene: NA
clone size: NA
CDR3 length: 14
CDR3 protein: CASSLGGLGQPQHF
CDR3 DNA: TGCGCCAGCAGCTTGGGGGGGCTTGGGCAGCCCCAGCATTTT

J gene: TRBJ2-1
V gene: TRBV6-6
D gene: TRBD2
clone size: NA
CDR3 length: 16
CDR3 protein: CASTTKRGSSYNEQFF
CDR3 DNA: TGTGCCAGCACAACGAAGCGGGGAAGCTCCTACAATGAGCAGTTCTTC

J gene: TRBJ2-1
V gene: TRBV15
D gene: TRBD2
clone size: NA
CDR3 length: 17
CDR3 protein: CATSRGKGSGRLNEQFF
CDR3 DNA: TGTGCCACCAGCAGAGGGAAAGGAAGCGGGAGATTGAATGAGCAGTTCTTC

J gene: TRBJ1-5
V gene: TRBV12-3/TRBV12-4
D gene: NA
clone size: few
CDR3 length: 12
CDR3 protein: CASSFFPQPQHF
CDR3 DNA: TGTGCCAGCAGTTTTTTTCCTCAGCCCCAGCATTTT

J gene: TRBJ2-1
V gene: TRBV6-5
D gene: TRBD2
clone size: NA
CDR3 length: 15
CDR3 protein: CASGAEASGNNEQFF
CDR3 DNA: TGTGCCAGCGGTGCCGAGGCTAGCGGGAACAATGAGCAGTTCTTC